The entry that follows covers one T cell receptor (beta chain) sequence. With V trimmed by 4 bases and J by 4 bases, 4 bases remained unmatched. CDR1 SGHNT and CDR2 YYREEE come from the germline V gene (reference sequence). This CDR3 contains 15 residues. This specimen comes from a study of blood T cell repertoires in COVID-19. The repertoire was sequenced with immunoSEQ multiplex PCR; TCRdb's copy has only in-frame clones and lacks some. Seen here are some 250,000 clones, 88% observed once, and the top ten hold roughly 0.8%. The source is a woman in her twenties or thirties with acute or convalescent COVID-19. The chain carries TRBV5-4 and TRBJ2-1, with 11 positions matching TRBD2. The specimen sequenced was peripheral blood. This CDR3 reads CASSAGTSGYNEQFF. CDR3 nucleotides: TGTGCCAGCAGCGCCGGGACTAGCGGATACAATGAGCAGTTCTTC.